Sequencing of this T cell receptor (beta chain) was carried out in a study of T cell repertoires in cytomegalovirus infection (dated by TCRdb to the late 2010s). Turning to the overall study: The peptide stimulations were aimed at well-studied HLA-B-restricted epitopes as well as recently identified HLA-C-restricted CMV epitopes, whose presentation resists viral immunomodulation. The HLA type of each donor mattered for the analysis, because public TCR beta signatures pointed to carriage of CMV infection along with the matching HLA type.

From the germline V gene, CDR1 is ENHRY and CDR2 is SYGVKD. The V end gives up 5 bases and the J end 0 bases, leaving 3 bases in the junction not matched to a gene. From the cysteine through the phenylalanine, the CDR3 covers 15 amino acids. The entry retains the CDR3 DNA only, 45 bases that are in frame from base 1. Concerning this clonotype itself: Its recognized antigen is unknown. There are no base qualities to consult, and no much larger clone falls within one base.

Reads for this sample came from an Illumina HiSeq 1500. Clones were called with MiXCR by TCRdb after fastp trimmed the public reads at Q25, and only in-frame beta chains were retained. Rows are combined by CDR3 protein, so each entry shows the most common genes and DNA. In this sample the table shows some 500,000 distinct CDR3 sequences, 25% to 35% of which occur a single time. Of the sample, 15% to 20% is held by the ten largest clones. The study at large found these results: The ex vivo response was dominated by HLA-C-restricted CMV-specific TCR beta clonotypes, which also provided the single most frequent clonotype in two of eight donors. Cumulative frequency of public TCR beta family members discriminated carriers of CMV infection plus the relevant HLA type in this cohort and an independent roughly 350-donor cohort.

This specimen's treatment or condition label, per the study, means: in vitro stimulation with specific CMV peptide epitopes to enrich CMV-specific T cells. The TCR sequence derives from a human donor in good health (CMV status not recorded). Some clones in this sample may be carry-over from other donors' samples. Sequencing was performed on cultured PBMCs, taken from culture after CMV antigen stimulation. The chain uses TRBV10-3 and TRBJ1-1; 10 middle bases align to TRBD1. CDR3 sequence: CAISQTGGMNTEAFF. The sequence in DNA is TGTGCCATCAGTCAGACAGGGGGCATGAACACTGAAGCTTTCTTT.